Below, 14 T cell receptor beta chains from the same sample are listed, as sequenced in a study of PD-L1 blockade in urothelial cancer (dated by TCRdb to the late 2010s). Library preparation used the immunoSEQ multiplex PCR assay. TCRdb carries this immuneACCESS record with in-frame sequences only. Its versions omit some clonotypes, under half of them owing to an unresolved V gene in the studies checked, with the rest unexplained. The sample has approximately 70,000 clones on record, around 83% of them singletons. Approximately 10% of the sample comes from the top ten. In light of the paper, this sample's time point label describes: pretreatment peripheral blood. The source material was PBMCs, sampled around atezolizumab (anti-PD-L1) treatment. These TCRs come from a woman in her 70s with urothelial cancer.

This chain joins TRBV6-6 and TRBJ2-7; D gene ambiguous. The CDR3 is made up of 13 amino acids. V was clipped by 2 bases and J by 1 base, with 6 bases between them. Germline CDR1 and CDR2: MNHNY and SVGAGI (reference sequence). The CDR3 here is CASSYAESYEQYF. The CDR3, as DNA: TGTGCCAGCAGTTACGCGGAGTCCTACGAGCAGTACTTC.

CDR3 sequence reads: CASSLEQAPSYEQYF. The CDR3 DNA reads as TGTGCCAGCAGCTTAGAGCAGGCCCCCTCCTACGAGCAGTACTTC. J is TRBJ2-7 and V is TRBV11-2; no clear D. Trimming removed 0 bases from V and 0 bases from J, with 9 bases in between. The CDR3 is made up of 15 amino acids. CDR1 and CDR2 (germline): SGHAT, FQNNGV.

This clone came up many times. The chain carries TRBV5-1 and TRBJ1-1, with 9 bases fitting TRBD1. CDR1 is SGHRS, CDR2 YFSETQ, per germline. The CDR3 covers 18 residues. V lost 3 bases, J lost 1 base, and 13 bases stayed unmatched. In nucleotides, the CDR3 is TGCGCCAGCAGCTCAACCTTCGGACAGGGGTCCTCGAACACTGAAGCTTTCTTT. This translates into CASSSTFGQGSSNTEAFF. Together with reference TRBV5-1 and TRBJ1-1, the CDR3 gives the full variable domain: KAGVTQTPRYLIKTRGQQVTLSCSPISGHRSVSWYQQTPGQGLQFLFEYFSETQRNKGNFPGRFSGRQFSNSRSEMNVSTLELGDSALYLCASSSTFGQGSSNTEAFFGQGTRLTVV.

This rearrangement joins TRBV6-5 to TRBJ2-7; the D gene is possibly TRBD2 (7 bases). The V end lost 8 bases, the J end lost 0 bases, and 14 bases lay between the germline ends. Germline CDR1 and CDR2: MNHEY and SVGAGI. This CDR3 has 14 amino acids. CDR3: CASLAGGPSYEQYF. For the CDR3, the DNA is TGTGCCAGCCTGGCCGGGGGGCCCTCCTACGAGCAGTACTTC.

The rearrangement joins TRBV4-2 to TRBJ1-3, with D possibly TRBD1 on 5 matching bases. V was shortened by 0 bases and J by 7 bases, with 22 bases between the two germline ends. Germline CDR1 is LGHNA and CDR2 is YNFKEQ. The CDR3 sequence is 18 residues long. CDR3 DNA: TGTGCCAGCAGCCAAGATTCAATCGATCAGGGAAAATACAACACCATATATTTT. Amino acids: CASSQDSIDQGKYNTIYF.

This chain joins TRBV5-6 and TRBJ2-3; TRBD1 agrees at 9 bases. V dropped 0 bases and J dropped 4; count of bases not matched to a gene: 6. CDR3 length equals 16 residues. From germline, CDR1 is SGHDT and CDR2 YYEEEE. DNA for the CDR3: TGTGCCAGCAGCTTGGTGGGGGGACAGGGATCAGATACGCAGTATTTT. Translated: CASSLVGGQGSDTQYF.

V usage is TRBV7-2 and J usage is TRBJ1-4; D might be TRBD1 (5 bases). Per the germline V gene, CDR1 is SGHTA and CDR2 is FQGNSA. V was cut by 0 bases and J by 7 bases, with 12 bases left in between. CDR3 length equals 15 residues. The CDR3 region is CASSLAGGVGEKLFF. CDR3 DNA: TGTGCCAGCAGCTTAGCGGGGGGGGTGGGTGAAAAACTGTTTTTT.

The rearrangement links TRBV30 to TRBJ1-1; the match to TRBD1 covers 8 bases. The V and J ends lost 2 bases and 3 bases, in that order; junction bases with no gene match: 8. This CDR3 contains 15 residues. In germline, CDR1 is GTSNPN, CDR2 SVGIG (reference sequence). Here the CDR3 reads CAWSHPGGRYTEAFF. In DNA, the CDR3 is TGTGCCTGGAGTCACCCAGGGGGCAGGTACACTGAAGCTTTCTTT.

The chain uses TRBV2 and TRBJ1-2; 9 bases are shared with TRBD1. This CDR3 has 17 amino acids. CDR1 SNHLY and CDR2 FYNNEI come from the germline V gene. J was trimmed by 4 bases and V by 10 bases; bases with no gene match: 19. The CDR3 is CAINGGQQGAFTYGYTF. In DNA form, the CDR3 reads TGTGCCATCAATGGGGGCCAACAGGGGGCGTTTACCTATGGCTACACCTTC.

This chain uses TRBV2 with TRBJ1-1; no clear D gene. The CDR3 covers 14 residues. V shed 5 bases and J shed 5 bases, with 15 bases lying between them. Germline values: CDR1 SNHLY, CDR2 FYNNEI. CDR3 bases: TGTGCCAGCAGTCGCCGCGAAATTGAAACTGAAGCTTTCTTT. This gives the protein CASSRREIETEAFF.

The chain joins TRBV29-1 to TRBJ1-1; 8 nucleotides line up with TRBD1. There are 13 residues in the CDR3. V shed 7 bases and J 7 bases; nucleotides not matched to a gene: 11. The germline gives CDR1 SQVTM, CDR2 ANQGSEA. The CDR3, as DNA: TGCAGCGCGAGCAGTACAGGGGGGGATGAAGCTTTCTTT. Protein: CSASSTGGDEAFF. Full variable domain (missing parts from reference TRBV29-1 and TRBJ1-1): SAVISQKPSRDICQRGTSLTIQCQVDSQVTMMFWYRQQPGQSLTLIATANQGSEATYESGFVIDKFPISRPNLTFSTLTVSNMSPEDSSIYLCSASSTGGDEAFFGQGTRLTVV.

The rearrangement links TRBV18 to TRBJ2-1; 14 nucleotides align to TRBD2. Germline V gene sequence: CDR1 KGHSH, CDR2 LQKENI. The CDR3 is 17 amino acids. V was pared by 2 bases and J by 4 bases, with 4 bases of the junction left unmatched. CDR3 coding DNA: TGTGCCAGCTCACCATCGGGACTAGCGGGAGTGTACAATGAGCAGTTCTTC. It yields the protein CASSPSGLAGVYNEQFF.

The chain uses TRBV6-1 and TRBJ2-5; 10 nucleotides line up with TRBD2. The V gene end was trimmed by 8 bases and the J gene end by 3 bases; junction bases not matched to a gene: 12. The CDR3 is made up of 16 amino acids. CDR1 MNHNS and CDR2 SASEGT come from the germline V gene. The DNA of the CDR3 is TGTGCCAGCCGAGAAGCGGGAGGGCCGGGAAAAGAGACCCAGTACTTC. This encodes CASREAGGPGKETQYF.

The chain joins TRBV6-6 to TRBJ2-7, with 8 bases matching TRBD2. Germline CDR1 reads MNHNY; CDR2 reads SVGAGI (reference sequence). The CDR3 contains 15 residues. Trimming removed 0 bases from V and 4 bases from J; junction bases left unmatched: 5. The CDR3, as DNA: TGTGCCAGCAGTTACTCAACTAGCGGCGGGTACGAGCAGTACTTC. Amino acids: CASSYSTSGGYEQYF.